This TCR beta chain was captured in a study of response to subunit inactivated influenza vaccine. Study outcomes and limitations: Authors suggested each seasonal flu vaccination may recruit only limited numbers of new T cells.

This clonotype was observed a few times. Its cognate antigen is unknown. The V gene's germline CDR1 is SGHDT and CDR2 YYEEEE. Trimming shortened V by 7 bases and J by 3 bases, and 14 bases separated the two germline ends. The CDR3 has 14 amino acids. TCRdb re-called the RT-PCR reads through MiXCR, storing one row per CDR3 protein. The sample shows fewer than 700,000 distinct CDR3 sequences, approximately 13% of them seen only once. J is TRBJ1-5 and V is TRBV5-6, with D possibly TRBD1 on 5 matching bases. Sample: PBMCs from blood, taken 40 to 50 days after vaccination. The receptor was isolated from a man aged 50-59 years who received an inactivated influenza vaccine. This CDR3 reads CASSGSGTNQPQHF. The CDR3 DNA sequence: TGTGCCAGCTCAGGATCAGGGACCAATCAGCCCCAGCATTTT.